These 19 T cell receptor beta chains came from one sample sequenced in a study of Graves' ophthalmopathy and Graves' hyperthyroidism. Transcripts of RNA were the source for amplifying TCR beta CDR3 regions. A first-round RT-PCR used HTBI primers, followed by a second-round multiplex PCR. TCRdb passed the multiplex PCR reads through MiXCR, listing each CDR3 protein once. In the table there are approximately 160,000 distinct CDR3 sequences, roughly two fifths of which are singletons. Sequencing was carried out using peripheral blood. The receptors come from a man aged 25 to 40 with Graves' ophthalmopathy.

At least ten counts were recorded for this clonotype. An end of the junction differs from the germline gene, which may be a read error. V gene TRBV11-1 combines with J gene TRBJ1-1, with D unclear. Germline-derived CDR1 and CDR2 are SGHAT and FQDESV (reference sequence). The CDR3 extends over 13 amino acids. CDR3 coding DNA: TGTGCCAGCAGCTTTCAGGTGAACATTGAAGCTTTCTTT. Its translation: CASSFQVNIEAFF.

In this sample, this clonotype turned up many times. The chain joins TRBV7-3 to TRBJ2-4; D may be TRBD1 (6 bases). V was cut by 1 base and J by 1 base, with 14 bases left in between. The CDR3 sequence is 17 residues long. Germline loops: CDR1 SGHTA, CDR2 FQGTGA. The CDR3 DNA sequence: TGTGCCAGCAGCTTAAACAGGGAGTATGAGGCCAAAAACATTCAGTACTTC. Translating gives CASSLNREYEAKNIQYF. Variable domain in full (rest from reference TRBV7-3 and TRBJ2-4): GAGVSQTPSNKVTEKGKYVELRCDPISGHTALYWYRQSLGQGPEFLIYFQGTGAADDSGLPNDRFFAVRPEGSVSTLKIQRTERGDSAVYLCASSLNREYEAKNIQYFGAGTRLSVL.

The chain recombines TRBV12-3 or TRBV12-4 with TRBJ2-2; a weak D match, TRBD1 (6 bases). The CDR3 sequence is 16 residues long. Trimming removed 6 bases from V and 0 bases from J, with 14 bases in between. CDR3 bases: TGTGCCAGCAGAACCGGGACACCTTCGAACACCGGGGAGCTGTTTTTT. This translates into CASRTGTPSNTGELFF.

The chain uses TRBV5-1 and TRBJ2-2; 11 nucleotides match TRBD2. CDR3 length equals 15 residues. J was trimmed by 6 bases and V by 5 bases; bases with no gene match: 6. From germline, CDR1 is SGHRS and CDR2 YFSETQ. CDR3: CASSLGLADAGELFF. CDR3 coding DNA: TGCGCCAGCAGTCTGGGACTAGCGGACGCCGGGGAGCTGTTTTTT.

This clonotype has ten or more counts. The rearrangement links TRBV5-4 to TRBJ2-7; TRBD1 matches at 7 bases. V was clipped by 4 bases and J by 0 bases; unmatched bases: 7. This CDR3 has 15 residues. Germline loops: CDR1 SGHNT, CDR2 YYREEE (reference sequence). The CDR3 DNA follows: TGTGCCAGCAGCCACGGGACAGATTTCTCCTACGAGCAGTACTTC. It codes for CASSHGTDFSYEQYF.

V and J are TRBV6-5 and TRBJ2-2; D remains ambiguous. V was cut by 2 bases and J by 8 bases, with 9 bases left in between. This CDR3 has 13 amino acids. Germline CDR1 and CDR2: MNHEY and SVGAGI. The CDR3: CASSYVQVGELFF. The CDR3 coding sequence is TGTGCCAGCAGTTACGTGCAGGTTGGGGAGCTGTTTTTT.

This clonotype was seen many times. The rearrangement links TRBV29-1 to TRBJ1-5, with D uncertain. CDR3 length: 14 amino acids. V dropped 4 bases and J dropped 5 bases, with 15 bases sitting between them. Germline-derived CDR1 and CDR2 are SQVTM and ANQGSEA. In nucleotides, the CDR3 is TGCAGCGTTGCACTCGCAGGCGTGGATCAGCCCCAGCATTTT. The encoded protein is CSVALAGVDQPQHF.

V usage is TRBV6-1 and J usage is TRBJ2-7, with TRBD1 matching over 8 bases. The CDR3 totals 14 residues. CDR1 and CDR2 (germline): MNHNS, SASEGT. V shed 3 bases and J 1 base; nucleotides not matched to a gene: 2. The CDR3 DNA reads as TGTGCCAGCAGTGAGGACAGGGTGTCCTACGAGCAGTACTTC. Its protein is CASSEDRVSYEQYF.

The chain links TRBV7-2 to TRBJ1-2, with TRBD1 matching 9 bases. After removal of 8 bases from V and 5 bases from J, the junction contained 9 bases not matched to a gene. This CDR3 is built from 14 residues. CDR1 and CDR2 (germline): SGHTA, FQGNSA. The CDR3 nucleotides are TGTGCCAGCCGGGGGGACAGGGTTTCGTATGGCTACACCTTC. Translation: CASRGDRVSYGYTF.

This clonotype was observed many times. J is TRBJ1-2 and V is TRBV3-1; D unresolved. V was shortened by 1 base and J by 5 bases, with 5 bases between the two germline ends. CDR3 length: 12 residues. Germline CDR1 LGHDT, CDR2 YNNKEL (reference sequence). CDR3 in DNA: TGTGCCAGCAGCCAAGGGTTTTATGGCTACACCTTC. As protein: CASSQGFYGYTF.

Many counts were recorded for this clonotype. The J gene is TRBJ2-7, the V gene TRBV20-1, with 7 bases matching TRBD2. The CDR3 has 11 residues. The V gene end was trimmed by 5 bases and the J gene end by 4 bases; junction bases not matched to a gene: 2. Germline-derived CDR1 and CDR2 are DFQATT and SNEGSKA (reference sequence). This chain's CDR3 is CSAGRVYEQYF. The CDR3 nucleotides read TGCAGTGCTGGGAGGGTTTACGAGCAGTACTTC.

The chain employs TRBV10-3 and TRBJ2-5; TRBD2 might be the D (6 bases). This CDR3 is built from 13 residues. V gave up 8 bases and J gave up 5 bases, with 15 bases separating them. CDR1 is ENHRY, CDR2 SYGVKD, per germline. The CDR3 loop reads CAIGDSERETQYF. The CDR3 DNA reads as TGTGCCATCGGGGACTCAGAACGGGAGACCCAGTACTTC.

This clonotype was observed many times. This chain uses TRBV7-9 with TRBJ2-5; D ambiguous. Trimming took off 1 base at V and 2 bases at J, with 8 bases between the two ends. The CDR3 has 14 residues. CDR1 SEHNR and CDR2 FQNEAQ come from the germline V gene (reference sequence). CDR3 sequence reads: CASSLVAAQETQYF. The CDR3 DNA reads as TGTGCCAGCAGCTTAGTCGCAGCACAAGAGACCCAGTACTTC.

The J gene is TRBJ2-4, the V gene TRBV30, with 8 bases lining up with TRBD1. This CDR3 contains 14 residues. Germline trimming cut 1 base from V and 8 bases from J; bases unmatched to any gene: 7. CDR1 GTSNPN and CDR2 SVGIG come from the germline V gene (reference sequence). CDR3 nucleotides: TGTGCCTGGAGTGAAGGACAGGGATTGGACATTCAGTACTTC. Translating it yields CAWSEGQGLDIQYF.

This clonotype was counted many times. The chain carries TRBV4-1 and TRBJ1-3; D ambiguous. CDR1 and CDR2 (germline): MGHRA, YSYEKL. Trimming pared 0 bases from V and 6 bases from J, leaving 12 bases between. The CDR3 has 15 amino acids. This CDR3 reads CASSQERGSENTIYF. The CDR3, as DNA: TGCGCCAGCAGCCAAGAACGGGGTTCCGAAAACACCATATATTTT.

J is TRBJ1-1 and V is TRBV29-1; D might be TRBD1 (5 bases). The V and J ends lost 6 bases and 1 base respectively, with 12 bases between them. Germline CDR1 reads SQVTM; CDR2 reads ANQGSEA. CDR3 length: 13 residues. CDR3 sequence: CSVPVGENTEAFF. The CDR3 DNA reads TGCAGCGTCCCAGTGGGGGAGAACACTGAAGCTTTCTTT.

This clonotype was counted many times. The chain recombines TRBV12-3 or TRBV12-4 with TRBJ1-5; 8 nucleotides agree with TRBD1. The ends lost 4 bases at V and 0 bases at J; junction bases unmatched: 11. This CDR3 region has 18 residues. The CDR3 sequence: CASSSPGTGYYSNQPQHF. CDR3 nucleotides: TGTGCCAGCAGTTCCCCCGGGACAGGTTATTATAGCAATCAGCCCCAGCATTTT.

V and J are TRBV6-2 or TRBV6-3 and TRBJ1-1; TRBD1 aligns across 7 bases. CDR3 length: 18 residues. The V and J ends lost 2 bases and 2 bases, in that order; junction bases with no gene match: 14. CDR1 MNHEY and CDR2 SVGEGT come from the germline V gene. The CDR3 sequence is CASSYHHPPTGYNTEAFF. CDR3 DNA: TGTGCCAGCAGTTACCACCATCCTCCGACAGGGTACAACACTGAAGCTTTCTTT.

The V gene is TRBV29-1, the J gene TRBJ1-1; D might be TRBD1 (5 bases). Germline assignment: CDR1 SQVTM and CDR2 ANQGSEA. The length of the CDR3 is 12 residues. The V end was cut by 7 bases, the J end by 1 base, with 10 bases between. The CDR3 sequence is CSASTGNTEAFF. The CDR3, as DNA: TGCAGCGCCAGCACAGGGAACACTGAAGCTTTCTTT.